This is a list of T cell receptor beta chains from one sample in a study of cytomegalovirus exposure and HLA in healthy donors. Only in-frame clones appear in the TCRdb table, and some are missing; sequencing was by immunoSEQ multiplex PCR. The sample includes about 130,000 clones, 65% to 80% of them seen just once. Source material: PBMCs. The receptors stem from a man aged 35 to 55 in good health and CMV-seropositive. CDR3s include the opening cysteine and the closing phenylalanine or tryptophan. The D gene is left open where the match is weak. Clone size is shown for a subset of rows, as once, few, many or a class of expanded clone.

few | TRBJ2-5 | 14 | TRBD2 | TRBV6-5 | CASSWTSGQETQYF | TGTGCCAGCAGTTGGACTAGCGGTCAAGAGACCCAGTACTTC
. | TRBJ2-1 | 13 | . | TRBV15 | CATGARSGNEQFF | TGTGCCACCGGGGCGCGTTCGGGCAATGAGCAGTTCTTC
. | TRBJ2-2 | 16 | . | TRBV2 | CASSDVGRKNTGELFF | TGTGCCAGCAGTGATGTAGGGAGGAAGAACACCGGGGAGCTGTTTTTT
. | TRBJ1-1 | 15 | TRBD1 | TRBV12-5 | CASGSATGGVTEAFF | TGTGCTAGTGGTTCGGCGACAGGGGGCGTCACTGAAGCTTTCTTT
. | TRBJ2-1 | 11 | . | TRBV10-2 | CASSFSDEQFF | TGCGCCAGCAGTTTTAGCGATGAGCAGTTCTTC
. | TRBJ1-1 | 14 | . | TRBV14 | CASSLARVNTEAFF | TGTGCCAGCAGCCTGGCTAGAGTTAACACTGAAGCTTTCTTT
. | TRBJ2-7 | 15 | TRBD2 | TRBV7-9 | CASSLAAGGFYEQYF | TGTGCCAGCAGTTTAGCCGCGGGAGGGTTCTACGAGCAGTACTTC
once | TRBJ1-5 | 16 | . | TRBV11-2 | CASSLGGLHRSPPQHF | TGTGCCAGCAGCTTAGGAGGGCTCCACAGATCCCCGCCCCAGCATTTT
. | TRBJ2-1 | 18 | TRBD2 | TRBV18 | CASSVGTSGLPAYNEQFF | TGTGCCAGCTCCGTGGGGACTAGCGGGCTCCCCGCCTACAATGAGCAGTTCTTC
. | TRBJ2-7 | 15 | . | TRBV28 | CASRPALTGNHEQYF | TGTGCCAGCCGCCCTGCTCTAACAGGGAACCACGAGCAGTACTTC
. | TRBJ2-3 | 16 | TRBD2 | TRBV9 | CASSAGTSGYTDTQYF | TGTGCCAGCAGCGCTGGGACTAGCGGCTACACAGATACGCAGTATTTT
. | TRBJ2-3 | 17 | TRBD2 | TRBV27 | CASSLWGTSGTTDTQYF | TGTGCCAGCAGTTTATGGGGGACTAGCGGGACCACAGATACGCAGTATTTT
. | TRBJ2-7 | 17 | TRBD2 | TRBV15 | CATSRDLQLAGAYEQYF | TGTGCCACCAGCAGAGATCTTCAACTAGCGGGAGCCTACGAGCAGTACTTC
. | TRBJ2-1 | 13 | . | TRBV6-1 | CAGGSGPYNEQFF | TGTGCCGGGGGTAGCGGACCCTACAATGAGCAGTTCTTC
. | TRBJ2-3 | 15 | . | TRBV5-1 | CASSFSGPSTDTQYF | TGCGCCAGCAGCTTTTCCGGTCCTAGCACAGATACGCAGTATTTT
few | TRBJ2-1 | 13 | . | TRBV5-8 | CASSLIGNEGKFF | TGTGCCAGCAGCTTAATCGGGAACGAAGGAAAGTTCTTC
. | TRBJ1-6 | 15 | . | TRBV25-1 | CASSEQGFPYSPLHF | TGTGCCAGCAGTGAACAGGGGTTCCCTTATTCACCCCTCCACTTT
. | TRBJ2-7 | 12 | . | TRBV12-5 | CASGLVLYEQYF | TGTGCTAGTGGTTTGGTACTGTACGAGCAGTACTTC
. | TRBJ1-3 | 15 | . | TRBV4-2 | CASSQDVRVGNTIYF | TGTGCCAGCAGCCAAGATGTCAGGGTGGGAAACACCATATATTTT
. | TRBJ1-5 | 14 | . | TRBV6-1 | CASSEPAGNQPQHF | TGTGCCAGCAGTGAACCAGCAGGGAATCAGCCCCAGCATTTT
. | TRBJ1-2 | 14 | TRBD1 | TRBV5-4 | CASSWMGQNYGYTF | TGTGCCAGCAGCTGGATGGGACAGAACTATGGCTACACCTTC
. | TRBJ2-5 | 14 | . | TRBV21-1 | CASSKINSQETQYF | TGTGCCAGCAGCAAAATTAACAGCCAAGAGACCCAGTACTTC
. | TRBJ1-4 | 15 | . | TRBV5-1 | CASSPGVSQDEKLFF | TGCGCCAGCAGTCCTGGAGTATCCCAAGATGAAAAACTGTTTTTT
. | TRBJ1-4 | 23 | TRBD1 | TRBV12-5 | CASGLVPGQGGDLEKYGNEKLFF | TGTGCTAGTGGTTTGGTACCCGGACAGGGGGGTGATTTGGAGAAATATGGTAATGAAAAACTGTTTTTT
. | TRBJ1-5 | 16 | TRBD1 | TRBV28 | CASRGDRQGWNQPQHF | TGTGCCAGCAGGGGGGATAGACAGGGTTGGAATCAGCCCCAGCATTTT
once | TRBJ1-6 | 16 | . | TRBV15 | CATSTGVIAGGSLLHF | TGTGCCACCAGCACGGGGGTCATAGCCGGAGGTTCACTCCTCCACTTT
. | TRBJ2-2 | 13 | . | TRBV5-1 | CASSRLAGGELFF | TGCGCCAGCAGCAGGCTAGCTGGCGGGGAGCTGTTTTTT
. | TRBJ1-1 | 13 | . | TRBV11-2 | CASSGLRSAEAFF | TGTGCCAGCAGCGGCCTGCGGAGCGCTGAAGCTTTCTTT
. | TRBJ2-3 | 14 | TRBD1 | TRBV18 | CASAGGSLADTQYF | TGTGCCAGCGCAGGGGGCTCTTTAGCAGATACGCAGTATTTT
. | TRBJ2-7 | 15 | TRBD1 | TRBV28 | CASRSTGGLTYEQYF | TGTGCCAGCAGATCCACAGGGGGTCTAACTTACGAGCAGTACTTC
. | TRBJ1-1 | 17 | TRBD1 | TRBV5-1 | CASSLATTGVANTEAFF | TGCGCCAGCAGCTTGGCGACGACAGGGGTGGCGAACACTGAAGCTTTCTTT
. | TRBJ1-2 | 15 | TRBD1 | TRBV19 | CASSPGGGASYGYTF | TGTGCCAGTAGTCCAGGAGGGGGCGCTTCCTATGGCTACACCTTC
few | TRBJ1-6 | 16 | . | TRBV5-1 | CASSLTGSSYNSPLHF | TGCGCCAGCAGCTTAACAGGGAGCTCCTATAATTCACCCCTCCACTTT
once | TRBJ2-7 | 14 | TRBD2 | TRBV7-9 | CASSLGTSPYEQYF | TGTGCCAGCAGCTTGGGGACTAGCCCCTACGAGCAGTACTTC
once | TRBJ2-1 | 18 | TRBD1 | TRBV11-2 | CASSLFKGAPSPYNEQFF | TGTGCCAGCAGCTTATTTAAGGGGGCCCCTAGCCCCTACAATGAGCAGTTCTTC
few | TRBJ1-1 | 14 | TRBD1 | TRBV6-1 | CASIRRGRFTEAFF | TGTGCCAGCATTCGGAGGGGGCGATTCACTGAAGCTTTCTTT
. | TRBJ2-1 | 19 | . | TRBV27 | CASSFYSRQDLKIYNEQFF | TGTGCCAGCAGTTTCTACTCGCGACAGGACCTTAAGATATACAATGAGCAGTTCTTC
. | TRBJ2-7 | 12 | . | TRBV7-6 | CASALSPSEQYF | TGTGCCAGCGCCCTGAGTCCGTCCGAGCAGTACTTC
. | TRBJ1-3 | 14 | TRBD1 | TRBV5-1 | CASSWGTDGNTIYF | TGCGCCAGCAGCTGGGGGACAGACGGAAACACCATATATTTT
. | TRBJ1-4 | 15 | . | TRBV4-1 | CASSQDGGVDEKLFF | TGCGCCAGCAGCCAAGACGGCGGGGTAGATGAAAAACTGTTTTTT